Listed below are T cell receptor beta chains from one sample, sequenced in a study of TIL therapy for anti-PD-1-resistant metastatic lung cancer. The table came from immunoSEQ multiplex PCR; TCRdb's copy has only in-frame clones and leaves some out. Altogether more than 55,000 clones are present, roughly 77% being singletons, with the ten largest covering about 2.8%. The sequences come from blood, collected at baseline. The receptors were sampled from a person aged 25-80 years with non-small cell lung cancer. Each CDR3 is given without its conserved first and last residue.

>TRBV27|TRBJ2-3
ASSFSPAGSTDTQY
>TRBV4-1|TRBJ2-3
ASSLASGFAPFTDTQY
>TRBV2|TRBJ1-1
ASRPFENTEAF
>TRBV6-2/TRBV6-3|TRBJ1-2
ASSYQPPGTGYT
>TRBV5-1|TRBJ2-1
ASSSGTSGGRNEQF
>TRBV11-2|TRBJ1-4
ASSLDSTNEKLF
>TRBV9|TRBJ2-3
ASSVLPGQGDTQY
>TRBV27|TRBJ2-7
ASSFRDSNYEQY
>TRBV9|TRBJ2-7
ASSLGHEQY
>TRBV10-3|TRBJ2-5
AISPGTSGKETQY
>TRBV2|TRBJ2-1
ASSERGGGELEQF
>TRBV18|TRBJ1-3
ASSPPVGDTIY
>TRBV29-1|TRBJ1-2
SVGGSLDGYT
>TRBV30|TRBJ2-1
ALDKQGIGNEQF
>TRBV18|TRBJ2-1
ASYPTSGSWWHEQF
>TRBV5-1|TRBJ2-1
ASSLDEGAAYNEQF
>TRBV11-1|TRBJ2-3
ASSFRLADTDTQY
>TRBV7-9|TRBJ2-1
ASSLGLAGGNEQF
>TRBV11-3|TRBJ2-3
ASSNGLDGDTQY
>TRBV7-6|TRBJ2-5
ASSLVSGSPETQY
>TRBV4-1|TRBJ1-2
ASSHIPRETGYT